Listed below are T cell receptor beta chains from one sample, sequenced in a study of shared clonotypes between healthy human individuals. Only in-frame clones appear in the TCRdb table, and some are missing; sequencing was by immunoSEQ multiplex PCR. The sample shows under 1 million clones, 96% of them seen only once. Sequenced: naive CD8+ T cells sorted from blood. These receptors were obtained from a man younger than 40 in good health. The CDR3 runs from the conserved cysteine through the conserved F or W. Clone size is given for some rows only: seen once, a few or many times, or a class if the clone is expanded.

V,J,length,size,CDR3
TRBV7-8,TRBJ1-5,15,-,CASSLKGISNQPQHF
TRBV7-2,TRBJ2-7,12,-,CASSPYSYEQYF
TRBV28,TRBJ2-7,14,-,CASSFRGTSYEQYF
TRBV2,TRBJ2-2,15,-,CASRPLDYNTGELFF
TRBV21-1,TRBJ2-3,12,-,CASSARAVGQYF
TRBV27,TRBJ2-7,13,-,CASSLRQTYEQYF
TRBV7-8,TRBJ2-1,15,-,CASSLTLGRYNEQFF
TRBV29-1,TRBJ1-1,13,-,CSVEVGQNTEAFF
TRBV4-1,TRBJ2-7,14,-,CASSLGTFRGEQYF
TRBV15,TRBJ2-5,17,once,CATSRPTSGPSQETQYF
TRBV14,-,12,-,CASSHVGYEQYF
TRBV2,TRBJ2-7,12,-,CASSLSGFEQYF
TRBV5-1,TRBJ2-7,12,-,CASSYGRYEQYF
TRBV29-1,TRBJ2-7,14,once,CSVEAGRSHYEQYF
TRBV5-4,TRBJ2-7,13,once,CASANGDSYEQYF
TRBV28,TRBJ2-7,15,-,CASRGTTGPGYEQYF
TRBV7-8,TRBJ1-4,18,-,CASSFPLEGGTTNEKLFF
TRBV4-1,TRBJ2-1,14,-,CASSRLAGYNEQFF
TRBV11-2,TRBJ2-4,16,-,CASSPGQDEAKNIQYF
TRBV6-5,TRBJ2-1,11,-,CASTWGQRKFF
TRBV4-3,TRBJ2-7,15,-,CASSEQRGPSYEQYF
TRBV5-6,TRBJ1-1,14,-,CASKGQGWGTEAFF
TRBV29-1,TRBJ2-1,24,-,CSVEFLATEYTTSGGPTLYNEQFF
TRBV6-1,TRBJ2-7,13,-,CATTVVLLYEQYF
TRBV18,TRBJ2-2,16,-,CASSPLPGRVTGELFF
TRBV5-1,TRBJ1-1,13,-,CASMRPPNTEAFF
TRBV15,TRBJ2-1,17,-,CATSSGTSGSFYNEQFF
TRBV13,TRBJ2-1,18,-,CASSSPPASGRDRDEQFF
TRBV7-8,TRBJ2-3,14,-,CASSLGPFTDTQYF
TRBV27,TRBJ2-7,14,-,CASSLARGPYEQYF
TRBV4-2,TRBJ2-7,16,-,CASSQVGTSDSYEQYF
TRBV27,TRBJ2-7,14,-,CASSGGLPFYEQYF
TRBV11-2,TRBJ2-5,16,-,CASSSGAGTGLGTQYF